This TCR beta chain originates from a study of blood T cell repertoires in COVID-19. Study context: In each case, the material was cDNA or gDNA derived from T cells, B-cell-depleted T cells, or PBMCs.

In the original analysis: Researchers report that nucleated cell counts were estimated from reference gene primer amplification. The method was immunoSEQ multiplex PCR; TCRdb's version includes in-frame clones alone and lacks a portion of them. That table gives V, J and clone size, and the DNA gave D and trimming. Of roughly 200,000 clones in the sample, about 83% were seen once. This clone was picked up a small number of times. The CDR3 consists of 13 residues. V shed 6 bases and J shed 6 bases, with 11 bases lying between them. In germline, CDR1 is MDHEN, CDR2 SYDVKM. Sequencing was carried out using peripheral blood. The source of this sequence is a woman aged 70-85 years with active or convalescent COVID-19. V is TRBV28 and J is TRBJ2-2; a weak D match, TRBD1 (5 bases). As DNA, the CDR3 is TGTGCCAGCAGACCAGGGTTATCCGGGGAGCTGTTTTTT. Translated: CASRPGLSGELFF.